This is a list of T cell receptor beta chains from one sample in a study of a mutant IDH1 vaccine in newly diagnosed glioma. Their target antigens are unknown. Method: immunoSEQ multiplex PCR; TCRdb's copy keeps in-frame clones and lacks some. Of some 42,000 clones in the sample, around 74% were seen once. Sequencing used PBMCs, obtained from a glioma patient whose treatment included an IDH1 peptide vaccine. Source of these receptors: a man aged 45-65 years with glioma. CDR3s include the opening cysteine and the closing phenylalanine or tryptophan. A D gene is named only where the DNA matches it firmly. Where a row states a size, it is once, few, many or the class of an expanded clone; other rows omit it.

TRBV30	TRBJ1-2	15	.	once	TGTGCCTGGAGTGCCCGTTCGGTTCCTTACTATGGCTACACCTTC	CAWSARSVPYYGYTF
TRBV5-4	TRBJ2-1	15	.	.	TGTGCCAGCAGCTTCGGGGTCGTCTCCTACAATGAGCAGTTCTTC	CASSFGVVSYNEQFF
TRBV10-1	TRBJ2-5	14	TRBD1	.	TGCGCCAGCAGCGGGACAGGTCGTCAAGAGACCCAGTACTTC	CASSGTGRQETQYF
TRBV30	TRBJ1-1	11	.	.	TGTGCCTGGGAGAGGGGGACTGAAGCTTTCTTT	CAWERGTEAFF
TRBV2	TRBJ2-2	15	TRBD1	.	TGTGCCACGAGAAGGGACAGGGTGTACACCGGGGAGCTGTTTTTT	CATRRDRVYTGELFF
TRBV6-4	TRBJ2-1	16	TRBD2	.	TGTGCCAGCAGTGACTCTAGCGGGGGGGGCCACAATGAGCAGTTCTTC	CASSDSSGGGHNEQFF
TRBV9	TRBJ1-4	15	.	.	TGTGCCAGCAGCGTAGAGAAGGGATTTAATGAAAAACTGTTTTTT	CASSVEKGFNEKLFF
TRBV18	TRBJ1-5	13	.	few	TGTGCCAGTGCCCCAGGGGACGATCAGCCCCAGCATTTT	CASAPGDDQPQHF
TRBV4-2	TRBJ1-2	11	.	.	TGTGCCAGCAGCGACAGCTATGGCTACACCTTC	CASSDSYGYTF
TRBV27	TRBJ2-7	15	TRBD2	once	TGTGCCAGCAGCACACTAGCGGGGGGATCATACGAGCAGTACTTC	CASSTLAGGSYEQYF
TRBV2	TRBJ1-3	19	.	few	TGTGCCAGCAGTGAACTTTCCGGTATAGGCGCAAGCTCTGGAAACACCATATATTTT	CASSELSGIGASSGNTIYF
TRBV9	TRBJ2-1	15	.	few	TGTGCCAGCAGGGACGAGGGGATGGGGAACAATGAGCAGTTCTTC	CASRDEGMGNNEQFF
TRBV18	TRBJ2-1	14	.	.	TGTGCCAGCTCAGGGACACGGGGGCGGAATGAGCAGTTCTTC	CASSGTRGRNEQFF
TRBV4-1	TRBJ2-7	18	.	.	TGCGCCAGCAGCCAAGCCGGATCCCAGGGACCAATCTCCTACGAGCAGTACTTC	CASSQAGSQGPISYEQYF
TRBV5-6	TRBJ2-3	15	.	.	TGTGCCAGCAGCCTACCACTCGGCCCCACAGATACGCAGTATTTT	CASSLPLGPTDTQYF
TRBV5-4	TRBJ2-1	14	TRBD1	.	TGTGCCAGCAGCCTAGGGACAGGAACCAATGAGCAGTTCTTC	CASSLGTGTNEQFF
TRBV27	TRBJ2-1	12	.	once	TGTGCCAGCAGTTCTTTCGGTGATGAGCAGTTCTTC	CASSSFGDEQFF
TRBV5-1	TRBJ1-1	15	.	.	TGCGCCAGCAGCTTGGCCATGGATATGAACACTGAAGCTTTCTTT	CASSLAMDMNTEAFF
TRBV15	TRBJ2-7	14	.	.	TGTGCCACCAGCAGAGGTCGGACAGCGAGGGAGCAGTACTTC	CATSRGRTAREQYF
TRBV30	TRBJ2-6	15	TRBD2	.	TGTGCCTGGAGCTCGGGAGGGTCTGGGGCCAACGTCCTGACTTTC	CAWSSGGSGANVLTF
TRBV19	TRBJ1-1	13	.	.	TGTGCCAGTAGTCTTCGGGAGTTCGGTGAAGCTTTCTTT	CASSLREFGEAFF
TRBV30	TRBJ1-1	12	.	medium-sized	TGTGCCTGGAGTGTGGGGAACACTGAAGCTTTCTTT	CAWSVGNTEAFF
TRBV5-1	TRBJ1-1	15	.	.	TGCGCCAGCAGCTTGGATATGGGTTTGAACACTGAAGCTTTCTTT	CASSLDMGLNTEAFF
TRBV6-6	TRBJ2-7	12	.	.	TGTGCCAGCACCACAGGTAGCTACGAGCAGTACTTC	CASTTGSYEQYF
TRBV5-4	TRBJ1-1	13	.	.	TGTGCCAGCAGCTTGGGCCAGTACACTGAAGCTTTCTTT	CASSLGQYTEAFF
TRBV6-1	TRBJ2-6	20	TRBD1	.	TGTGCCAGCAGTGCGACGGGACAGGTCTATTTTGGCTCTGGGGCCAACGTCCTGACTTTC	CASSATGQVYFGSGANVLTF
TRBV10-3	TRBJ1-5	13	.	.	TGTGCCATCAGTGCGTCGGACGGCCAGCCCCAGCATTTT	CAISASDGQPQHF
TRBV28	TRBJ1-1	16	.	.	TGTGCCAGCAGTCCCCCCCGACAGACTAGTTATACTGAAGCTTTCTTT	CASSPPRQTSYTEAFF
TRBV6-5	TRBJ1-2	14	.	.	TGTGCCAGCAGTTACATGGGGCTTGGCTATGGCTACACCTTC	CASSYMGLGYGYTF
TRBV27	TRBJ2-2	13	.	.	TGTGCCAGCAGTTTTCGGGGAGGCGGGGAGCTGTTTTTT	CASSFRGGGELFF
TRBV7-3	TRBJ2-7	13	TRBD2	.	TGTGCCAGCAGCTTGCTAGCGGGGGAAGAGCAGTACTTC	CASSLLAGEEQYF
TRBV19	TRBJ1-4	13	.	.	TGTGCCAGTACGCGGAGTACTAATGAAAAACTGTTTTTT	CASTRSTNEKLFF
TRBV9	TRBJ2-5	14	.	once	TGTGCCAGCAGCGTAGAGGCCCTTAACACGGCCCAGTACTTC	CASSVEALNTAQYF
TRBV29-1	TRBJ2-5	13	.	.	TGCAGCGTTGCTGGGGGCAGGGTGGAGACCCAGTACTTC	CSVAGGRVETQYF
TRBV18	TRBJ1-5	15	.	.	TGTGCCAGCTCACCACCGTCCAGGGAAGGCCAGCCCCAGCATTTT	CASSPPSREGQPQHF
TRBV5-1	TRBJ2-7	12	.	.	TGCGCCAGCAGCTTGGGACAGTACGAGCAGTACTTC	CASSLGQYEQYF
TRBV29-1	TRBJ2-1	16	.	once	TGCAGCGTTGAAGGTGCCCGGGCCCTCACCAACAATGAGCAGTTCTTC	CSVEGARALTNNEQFF
TRBV7-9	TRBJ1-2	11	.	few	TGTGCCAGCAGCTTGGTCTATGGCTACACCTTC	CASSLVYGYTF
TRBV4-1	TRBJ2-7	14	TRBD1	.	TGCGCCAGCAGCCGAGACCAGGGGGCGGGGGAGCAGTACTTC	CASSRDQGAGEQYF
TRBV7-2	TRBJ2-1	14	.	.	TGTGCCAGCAGCTTACGTACCGGGGCAGGAGGTTCCCTCTTC	CASSLRTGAGGSLF
TRBV5-1	TRBJ1-1	16	TRBD1	.	TGCGCCAGCAGCTTGGGGATGGACAGGTCGAACACTGAAGCTTTCTTT	CASSLGMDRSNTEAFF
TRBV7-9	TRBJ1-5	18	.	.	TGTGCCAGCAGCTCTACCGGGACACATGGCGATAGCAATCAGCCCCAGCATTTT	CASSSTGTHGDSNQPQHF
TRBV2	TRBJ2-3	15	TRBD1	.	TGTGCCAGCACCGAGGGGACAGGGCTTACAGATACGCAGTATTTT	CASTEGTGLTDTQYF
TRBV14	TRBJ2-5	15	.	.	TGTGCCAGCAGCCAAGATCAAGCGGAGGGAGAGACCCAGTACTTC	CASSQDQAEGETQYF
TRBV18	TRBJ1-1	16	.	.	TGTGCCAGCTCACCACCCCATCTTGGGGCCGGCACTGAAGCTTTCTTT	CASSPPHLGAGTEAFF
TRBV10-3	TRBJ2-5	15	TRBD2	.	TGTGCCATCAGGGGAACTAGCGGGAACCAAGAGACCCAGTACTTC	CAIRGTSGNQETQYF
TRBV4-2	TRBJ1-2	15	TRBD1	few	TGTGCCAGCAGCCAAGAGGGGACAGGTGTTTATGGCTACACCTTC	CASSQEGTGVYGYTF
TRBV9	TRBJ2-5	14	TRBD2	.	TGTGCCAGCAGCGCAGGACTAGCGGATGAGACCCAGTACTTC	CASSAGLADETQYF
TRBV5-4	TRBJ2-1	12	.	once	TGTGCCAGCAGCCCCGGGTGGGGTGAGCAGTTCTTC	CASSPGWGEQFF
TRBV2	TRBJ2-5	11	.	.	TGTGCCAGCACGGAACAAGAGACCCAGTACTTC	CASTEQETQYF
TRBV2	TRBJ2-7	14	TRBD1	.	TGTGCCAGCAGAGAAAGGACAGGGTCCTACGAGCAGTACTTC	CASRERTGSYEQYF